These T cell receptor beta chains were read from a single sample in a study of CD8 T cells in ankylosing spondylitis. Each CDR3 protein is one row after TCRdb ran MiXCR on the 5' RACE reads. This sample has approximately 45,000 distinct CDR3 sequences; approximately 11% occur once, and the top ten carry 1.4%. The sample consisted of blood, either unsorted or a sorted T cell fraction (not recorded which). The source is a male donor with ankylosing spondylitis or in good health (not recorded which). The CDR3 runs from the conserved cysteine through the conserved F or W. The D gene is left open where the match is weak. Where a row states a size, it is once, few, many or the class of an expanded clone; other rows omit it.

DNA	CDR3	V	size	J	D
TGCAGCGTTGAAAGTCCGAACTACAATGAGCAGTTCTTC	CSVESPNYNEQFF	TRBV29-1	NA	TRBJ2-1	NA
TGTGCCAGCAGTTCGGACAGGGGCTCCTACAATGAGCAGTTCTTC	CASSSDRGSYNEQFF	TRBV7-2	NA	TRBJ2-1	TRBD1
TGTGCCAGCAGCTTGACAGGGGGACAAACTGAAGCTTTCTTT	CASSLTGGQTEAFF	TRBV7-2	few	TRBJ1-1	TRBD1
TGTGCCAGCAGTTTATCCGGCAGTCGGCCAGATACGCAGTATTTT	CASSLSGSRPDTQYF	TRBV27	NA	TRBJ2-3	NA
TGTGCCAGCAGCCCAGGGCTTAACTATGGCTACACCTTC	CASSPGLNYGYTF	TRBV11-1	many	TRBJ1-2	NA
TGTGCCAGCAGCCAAGAGTCCAGCGGAAACTACGAGCAGTACTTC	CASSQESSGNYEQYF	TRBV4-2	many	TRBJ2-7	NA
TGTGCCAGCAGCTTCGTTTATAAGGGAGGAATTCCTCAGCCCCAGCATTTT	CASSFVYKGGIPQPQHF	TRBV5-8	NA	TRBJ1-5	NA
TGTGCCAGCAGTTTATTAGGTCAGGGCAATGAGCAGTTCTTC	CASSLLGQGNEQFF	TRBV27	few	TRBJ2-1	NA
TGTGCCAGCAGTTGGACAGGGGAGGCCAGTCAGCCCCAGCATTTT	CASSWTGEASQPQHF	TRBV12-3/TRBV12-4	few	TRBJ1-5	TRBD1
TGTGCCAGCAGCCAAGTCCTAGCGGGGGGGCCGGGGCAGTTCTTC	CASSQVLAGGPGQFF	TRBV4-2	few	TRBJ2-1	TRBD2
TGCGCCAGCCGATCCCAGGGGGACACTGAAGCTTTCTTT	CASRSQGDTEAFF	TRBV5-1	many	TRBJ1-1	TRBD1
TGTGCCAGCAGGCGCCTAGCGGGGGGGTACAATGAGCAGTTCTTC	CASRRLAGGYNEQFF	TRBV12-3/TRBV12-4	NA	TRBJ2-1	TRBD2
TGTGCCATCAAACCCGAAGGAACCAAAGAGACCCAGTACTTC	CAIKPEGTKETQYF	TRBV10-3	few	TRBJ2-5	NA
TGTGCCACCAGTGATCCCCGGTGGGGCTGGGACGAGCAGTACTTC	CATSDPRWGWDEQYF	TRBV24-1	few	TRBJ2-7	NA
TGTGCCAGCAATTATATAGGGGCGAACACTGAAGCTTTCTTT	CASNYIGANTEAFF	TRBV25-1	many	TRBJ1-1	NA
TGCAGCGTTTCGTCGGGACTACCCACAGATACGCAGTATTTT	CSVSSGLPTDTQYF	TRBV29-1	many	TRBJ2-3	TRBD2
TGCGCCAGCACCGGACAGGGCACGAACACTGAAGCTTTCTTT	CASTGQGTNTEAFF	TRBV5-1	NA	TRBJ1-1	TRBD1
TGTGCCATCAGTGAAGGGACAGGGAGCTCCTACAATGAGCAGTTCTTC	CAISEGTGSSYNEQFF	TRBV10-3	many	TRBJ2-1	TRBD1
TGTGCCAGTAGCTCGACAGGGGACGCTGAAGCTTTCTTT	CASSSTGDAEAFF	TRBV19	many	TRBJ1-1	TRBD1
TGCGCCAGCAGCTACGGGACTAGCGGGGGCCGTGGGGAGCAGTACTTC	CASSYGTSGGRGEQYF	TRBV5-1	many	TRBJ2-7	TRBD2
TGCGCCAGCAGCCCAGGAGATAGCAATCAGCCCCAGCATTTT	CASSPGDSNQPQHF	TRBV5-1	many	TRBJ1-5	NA
TGTGCCAGCAGCTCCGATGCGGGGGGCCAAGAGACCCAGTACTTC	CASSSDAGGQETQYF	TRBV7-2	few	TRBJ2-5	TRBD2
TGTGCCAGCAGTTTATGGAGCACTAGGGGCTCAAATCAGCCCCAGCATTTT	CASSLWSTRGSNQPQHF	TRBV12-3/TRBV12-4	NA	TRBJ1-5	NA
TGCGCCAGCAGCTTGGACCCGGGTAGCTCCTACAATGAGCAGTTCTTC	CASSLDPGSSYNEQFF	TRBV5-1	many	TRBJ2-1	NA
TGCGCCAGCACCCCCCGAGCAGGGGAGGATTCACCCCTCCACTTT	CASTPRAGEDSPLHF	TRBV5-1	many	TRBJ1-6	NA
TGTGCCAGCAGCTTAGGCGGCCAGGGGGTCTACGAGCAGTACTTC	CASSLGGQGVYEQYF	TRBV7-2	NA	TRBJ2-7	TRBD1
TGCGCCAGCAGCCCTGACTCGTTCTCAGATACGCAGTATTTT	CASSPDSFSDTQYF	TRBV5-1	many	TRBJ2-3	NA
TGTGCCAGCAGCTTAGGACAGGGCTACTCACCCCTCCACTTT	CASSLGQGYSPLHF	TRBV7-8	many	TRBJ1-6	TRBD1
TGCGCCAGCAGCCCGGACGGGACGGGAGGGGAGACCCAGTACTTC	CASSPDGTGGETQYF	TRBV5-1	many	TRBJ2-5	TRBD2
TGTGCCAGCAGTCGGACCGGGACAGGGAACGAGCAGTACTTC	CASSRTGTGNEQYF	TRBV12-3/TRBV12-4	many	TRBJ2-7	TRBD1
TGTGCCAGCAGCCCCAGGGAGCTAATGACCGGGGAGCTGTTTTTT	CASSPRELMTGELFF	TRBV3-1	many	TRBJ2-2	NA
TGCGCCAGCAGTCGAAGGGGGGGAGATACGCAGTATTTT	CASSRRGGDTQYF	TRBV5-1	many	TRBJ2-3	NA
TGTGCCAGCAGCTATCAGGCAGGAGAGGAAGCGCAGTATTTT	CASSYQAGEEAQYF	TRBV3-1	many	TRBJ2-3	NA
TGTGCCAGCAGCCAAGACCTCAACAGGGCAGATACGCAGTATTTT	CASSQDLNRADTQYF	TRBV14	many	TRBJ2-3	NA
TGCGCCAGCAGCTCTATAGGGGACAGTCGGGGGGAAAAACTGTTTTTT	CASSSIGDSRGEKLFF	TRBV5-1	many	TRBJ1-4	TRBD1
TGCGCCAGGGGACAGGGGATTTACGAGCAGTACTTC	CARGQGIYEQYF	TRBV10-1	NA	TRBJ2-7	TRBD1